These 18 T cell receptor beta chains originate from one sample sequenced in a study of cytomegalovirus exposure and HLA in healthy donors. Clones were read by immunoSEQ multiplex PCR, and TCRdb kept only the in-frame ones, dropping some. Of roughly 150,000 clones listed, around nine tenths were seen once; the top ten hold about a tenth. What was sequenced was PBMCs. The receptors come from a woman younger than 30 in good health and CMV-seropositive.

The chain combines TRBV30 with TRBJ2-1; maybe TRBD2 (5 bases). The V end was cut by 0 bases, the J end by 0 bases, with 15 bases between. The germline V gene has CDR1 GTSNPN and CDR2 SVGIG (reference sequence). The CDR3 covers 17 residues. CDR3 sequence: CAWSVPGIYTSYNEQFF. Here the CDR3 DNA reads TGTGCCTGGAGTGTACCGGGGATTTACACCTCCTACAATGAGCAGTTCTTC.

J is TRBJ1-5 and V is TRBV28, with D uncertain. This CDR3 has 14 amino acids. The germline V gene has CDR1 MDHEN and CDR2 SYDVKM. V was shortened by 6 bases and J by 1 base, with 10 bases between the two germline ends. The DNA for the CDR3 is TGTGCCAGCAGCTCCCCCAGGAGCAATCAGCCCCAGCATTTT. Protein: CASSSPRSNQPQHF.

V usage is TRBV7-2 and J usage is TRBJ2-6, with D maybe TRBD1 (6 bases). Germline CDR1 SGHTA, CDR2 FQGNSA. The V and J ends lost 5 bases and 4 bases respectively, with 12 bases between them. This CDR3 is 15 amino acids long. This CDR3 is CASSPQGNGANVLTF. The CDR3 nucleotides are TGTGCCAGCAGCCCCCAGGGGAACGGGGCCAACGTCCTGACTTTC.

The rearrangement links TRBV30 to TRBJ1-2; TRBD1 matches at 9 bases. The length of the CDR3 is 14 residues. The V gene end was trimmed by 1 base and the J gene end by 5 bases; junction bases not matched to a gene: 5. Germline CDR1 GTSNPN, CDR2 SVGIG (reference sequence). This chain's CDR3 is CAWSAGTGWYGYTF. DNA for the CDR3: TGTGCCTGGAGTGCCGGGACAGGGTGGTATGGCTACACCTTC.

The chain is built from TRBV5-5 and TRBJ1-5; 7 positions match TRBD1. This CDR3 comprises 13 residues. From germline, CDR1 is SGHKS and CDR2 YYEKEE (reference sequence). Trimming cost V 5 bases and J 4 bases; bases outside gene matches: 3. CDR3 in DNA: TGTGCCAGCAGTCTACAGGGGAATCAGCCCCAGCATTTT. Translated: CASSLQGNQPQHF.

The chain links TRBV5-1 to TRBJ2-7; D might be TRBD1 (6 bases). Trimming removed 4 bases at V and 2 bases at J, with 19 bases between. Germline V gene lookup returns CDR1 SGHRS and CDR2 YFSETQ. This CDR3 is 16 amino acids long. In nucleotides, the CDR3 is TGCGCCAGCAGCGGGAAAAACAGGGTCGGAGCCTACGAGCAGTACTTC. This translates into CASSGKNRVGAYEQYF.

As for this clone: The junction departs from the called germline gene at one end, perhaps through a read error. The same CDR3 arises from other DNA sequences in this sample as well. This rearrangement joins TRBV6-5 to TRBJ2-7; D may be TRBD1 (7 bases). Per germline, CDR1 MNHEY and CDR2 SVGAGI. The CDR3 contains 14 residues. The CDR3 nucleotides are TGTGCCAGCAGTTACTCAGGGGGCGGGAACGAGCAATACTTC. It specifies CASSYSGGGNEQYF.

The chain links TRBV28 to TRBJ2-1, with 8 bases fitting TRBD2. The CDR3 runs to 12 residues. The germline V gene encodes CDR1 MDHEN and CDR2 SYDVKM. Trimming at V came to 10 bases and at J to 8 bases, leaving 7 bases not matched to a gene. The CDR3 DNA sequence: TGTGCCACAACAAGCGGGAGTTATGAGCAGTTCTTC. This gives the protein CATTSGSYEQFF. The whole variable domain, remainder taken from reference TRBV28 and TRBJ2-1, is DVKVTQSSRYLVKRTGEKVFLECVQDMDHENMFWYRQDPGLGLRLIYFSYDVKMKEKGDIPEGYSVSREKKERFSLILESASTNQTSMYLCATTSGSYEQFFGPGTRLTVL.

The chain couples TRBV25-1 to TRBJ1-5; TRBD1 is a possible D gene (6 bases). V was shortened by 4 bases and J by 2 bases, with 9 bases between the two germline ends. The germline V gene has CDR1 MGHDK and CDR2 SYGVNS. CDR3 length: 14 residues. The CDR3 sequence is CASSARGGNQPQHF. The CDR3 DNA reads TGTGCCAGCAGTGCCAGGGGCGGCAATCAGCCCCAGCATTTT. Looking up the rest from reference TRBV25-1 and TRBJ1-5 gives the full variable domain: EADIYQTPRYLVIGTGKKITLECSQTMGHDKMYWYQQDPGMELHLIHYSYGVNSTEKGDLSSESTVSRIRTEHFPLTLESARPSHTSQYLCASSARGGNQPQHFGDGTRLSIL.

V is TRBV10-3 and J is TRBJ1-2; 7 nucleotides agree with TRBD1. Germline V gene sequence: CDR1 ENHRY, CDR2 SYGVKD. The CDR3 spans 15 residues. V trimming: 3 bases; J trimming: 0 bases; junction bases outside the gene matches: 4. The chain's CDR3 is CAISDSDRSNYGYTF. CDR3 coding DNA: TGTGCCATCAGTGACTCGGACAGGTCTAACTATGGCTACACCTTC.

This chain links TRBV6-5 with TRBJ1-2; no definite D call. This CDR3 is 13 amino acids long. Germline V gene data show CDR1 as MNHEY and CDR2 as SVGAGI. V lost 6 bases to trimming and J lost 8 bases, with 16 bases between them. The CDR3 loop reads CASRPVGREGYTF. DNA for the CDR3: TGTGCCAGCAGGCCGGTAGGGCGGGAGGGCTACACCTTC.

The chain couples TRBV6-4 to TRBJ2-1, with 7 bases fitting TRBD2. Per the germline V gene, CDR1 is MRHNA and CDR2 is SNTAGT. This CDR3 is 13 amino acids long. V shed 6 bases and J 7 bases; nucleotides not matched to a gene: 6. This CDR3 reads CASSVGTTNEQFF. CDR3 in DNA: TGTGCCAGCAGCGTCGGGACTACTAATGAGCAGTTCTTC.

The chain links TRBV12-5 to TRBJ1-1; D gene unclear. With 2 bases removed from V and 8 bases from J, the gap between germline ends came to 6 bases. Germline V lookup: CDR1 LGHNT, CDR2 FRNRAP. The CDR3 is made up of 11 amino acids. CDR3 in DNA: TGTGCTAGTGGTTTGTTTCGGGAAGCTTTCTTT. Translated, it gives CASGLFREAFF.

The rearrangement links TRBV11-2 to TRBJ2-7; TRBD1 aligns across 8 bases. The CDR3 extends over 14 amino acids. Per the germline V gene, CDR1 is SGHAT and CDR2 is FQNNGV. V was pared by 5 bases and J by 7 bases, with 10 bases of the junction left unmatched. CDR3 sequence (DNA): TGTGCCAGCAGCCCGGGGCAGGGGGCGAGGGAGCAGTACTTC. Its protein is CASSPGQGAREQYF.

This clone came up once. This chain uses TRBV29-1 with TRBJ2-3, with 12 bases matching TRBD2. J was trimmed by 3 bases and V by 4 bases; bases with no gene match: 8. Germline CDR1 SQVTM, CDR2 ANQGSEA. This CDR3 spans 16 amino acids. The CDR3 loop reads CSVVGGTSGYTDTQYF. The CDR3 DNA reads as TGCAGCGTTGTAGGGGGGACTAGCGGGTATACAGATACGCAGTATTTT.

The V gene is TRBV4-2, the J gene TRBJ1-5; maybe TRBD1 (5 bases). The germline V and J ends were trimmed by 1 base and 2 bases, with 12 bases remaining between them. The CDR3 has 16 amino acids. Germline loops: CDR1 LGHNA, CDR2 YNFKEQ. CDR3 in amino acids: CASSQAGGTGNQPQHF. Here the CDR3 DNA reads TGTGCCAGCAGCCAAGCGGGGGGAACTGGCAATCAGCCCCAGCATTTT.

The genes are TRBV6-5 and TRBJ2-7; no firm D call. The V end lost 0 bases, the J end lost 3 bases, and 9 bases lay between the germline ends. The V gene's germline CDR1 is MNHEY and CDR2 SVGAGI. The CDR3 has 14 amino acids. The CDR3 region has the DNA TGTGCCAGCAGTTACTCGCGCGGAGACTACGAGCAGTACTTC. As protein: CASSYSRGDYEQYF.

This chain uses TRBV30 with TRBJ2-1; the match to TRBD2 covers 11 bases. The CDR3 consists of 15 residues. The V and J ends lost 3 bases and 13 bases, in that order; junction bases with no gene match: 14. CDR1 is GTSNPN and CDR2 is SVGIG in the germline V gene (reference sequence). CDR3 in DNA: TGTGCCTGGAGCGCCGGCAAAGGACTAGCGGGTGGCCAGTTCTTC. It translates to CAWSAGKGLAGGQFF.